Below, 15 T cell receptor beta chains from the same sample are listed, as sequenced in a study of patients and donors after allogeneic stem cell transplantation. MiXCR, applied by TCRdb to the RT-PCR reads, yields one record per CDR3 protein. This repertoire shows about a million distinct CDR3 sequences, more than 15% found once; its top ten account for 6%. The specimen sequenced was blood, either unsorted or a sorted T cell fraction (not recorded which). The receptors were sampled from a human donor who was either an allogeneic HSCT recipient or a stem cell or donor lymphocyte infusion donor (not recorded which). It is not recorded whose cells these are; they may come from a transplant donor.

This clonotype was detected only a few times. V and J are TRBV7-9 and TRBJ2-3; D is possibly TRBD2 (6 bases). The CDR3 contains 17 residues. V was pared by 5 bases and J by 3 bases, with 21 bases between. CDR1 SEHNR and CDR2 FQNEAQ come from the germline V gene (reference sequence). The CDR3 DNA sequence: TGTGCCAGCAGCCCTACCGCAGGGAGGATTGGTACAGATACGCAGTATTTT. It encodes CASSPTAGRIGTDTQYF. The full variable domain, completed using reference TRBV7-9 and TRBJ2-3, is DTGVSQNPRHKITKRGQNVTFRCDPISEHNRLYWYRQTLGQGPEFLTYFQNEAQLEKSRLLSDRFSAERPKGSFSTLEIQRTEQGDSAMYLCASSPTAGRIGTDTQYFGPGTRLTVL.

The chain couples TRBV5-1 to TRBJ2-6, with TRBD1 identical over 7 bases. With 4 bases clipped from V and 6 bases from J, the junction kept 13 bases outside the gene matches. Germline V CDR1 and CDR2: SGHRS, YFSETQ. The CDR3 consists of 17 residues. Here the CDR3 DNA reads TGCGCCAGCAGCCCAAGGGACAGAAGGCACTCGGCCAACGTCCTGACTTTC. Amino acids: CASSPRDRRHSANVLTF.

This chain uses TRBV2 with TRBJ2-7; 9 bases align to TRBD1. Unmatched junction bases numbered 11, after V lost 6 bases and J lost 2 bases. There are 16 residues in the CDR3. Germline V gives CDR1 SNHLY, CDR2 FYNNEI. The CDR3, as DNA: TGTGCCAGCAGACCCATGCGGGACAGGGTTCCCTACGAGCAGTACTTC. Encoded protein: CASRPMRDRVPYEQYF.

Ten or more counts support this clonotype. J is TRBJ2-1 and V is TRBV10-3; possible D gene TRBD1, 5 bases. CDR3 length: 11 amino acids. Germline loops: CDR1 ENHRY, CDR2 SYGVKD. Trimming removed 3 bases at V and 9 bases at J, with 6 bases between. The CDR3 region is CAISERGEQFF. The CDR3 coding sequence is TGTGCCATCAGTGAAAGGGGTGAGCAGTTCTTC.

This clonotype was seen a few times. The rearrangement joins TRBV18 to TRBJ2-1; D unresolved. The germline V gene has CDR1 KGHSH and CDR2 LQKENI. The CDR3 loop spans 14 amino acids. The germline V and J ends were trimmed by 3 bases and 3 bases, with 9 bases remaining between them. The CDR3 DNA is TGTGCCAGCTCACCGTTACCAAGCTACAATGAGCAGTTCTTC. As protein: CASSPLPSYNEQFF.

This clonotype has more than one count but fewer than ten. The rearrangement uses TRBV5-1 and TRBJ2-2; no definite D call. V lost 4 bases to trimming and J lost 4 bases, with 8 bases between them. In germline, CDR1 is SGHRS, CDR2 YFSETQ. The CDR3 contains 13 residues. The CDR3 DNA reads TGCGCCAGCAGCGACCCATCCACCGGGGAGCTGTTTTTT. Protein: CASSDPSTGELFF.

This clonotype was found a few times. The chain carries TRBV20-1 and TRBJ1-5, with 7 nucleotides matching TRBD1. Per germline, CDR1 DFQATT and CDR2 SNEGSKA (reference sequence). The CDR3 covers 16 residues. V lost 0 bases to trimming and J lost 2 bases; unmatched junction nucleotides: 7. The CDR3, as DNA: TGCAGTGCTAGAGATCGGAGGCAGGGGGGCAATCAGCCCCAGCATTTT. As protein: CSARDRRQGGNQPQHF.

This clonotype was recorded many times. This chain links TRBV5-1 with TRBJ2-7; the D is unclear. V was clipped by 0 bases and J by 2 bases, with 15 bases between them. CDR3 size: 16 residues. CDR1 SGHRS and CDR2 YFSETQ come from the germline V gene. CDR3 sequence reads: CASSLELGRTTYEQYF. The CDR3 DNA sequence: TGCGCCAGCAGCTTGGAATTGGGCAGGACCACCTACGAGCAGTACTTC.

CDR3 sequence reads: CASSLARGQNSPLHF. CDR3 bases: TGTGCCAGCAGCTTAGCCAGGGGGCAGAATTCACCCCTCCACTTT. The chain combines TRBV11-2 with TRBJ1-6, with 8 nucleotides matching TRBD1. Per the germline V gene, CDR1 is SGHAT and CDR2 is FQNNGV. The junction had 3 bases not matched to a gene; V was cut back by 1 base and J by 7 bases. The CDR3 sequence is 15 residues long. The full variable domain, with the rest looked up from reference TRBV11-2 and TRBJ1-6, is EAGVAQSPRYKIIEKRQSVAFWCNPISGHATLYWYQQILGQGPKLLIQFQNNGVVDDSQLPKDRFSAERLKGVDSTLKIQPAKLEDSAVYLCASSLARGQNSPLHFGNGTRLTVT.

As DNA, the CDR3 is TGTGCCACCCAGGGTCCCGCTGAAGCTTTCTTT. Amino acids: CATQGPAEAFF. The chain recombines TRBV10-3 with TRBJ1-1, with TRBD1 as a possible D gene (5 bases). The germline V and J ends were trimmed by 10 bases and 6 bases, with 12 bases remaining between them. This CDR3 contains 11 residues. CDR1 and CDR2 from the germline V gene are ENHRY and SYGVKD.

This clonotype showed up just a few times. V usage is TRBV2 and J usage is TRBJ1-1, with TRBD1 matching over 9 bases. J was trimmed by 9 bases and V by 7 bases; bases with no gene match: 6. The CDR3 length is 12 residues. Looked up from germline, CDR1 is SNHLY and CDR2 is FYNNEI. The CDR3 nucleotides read TGTGCCAGCACCTTGGGACAGGGAAAAGCTTTCTTT. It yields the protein CASTLGQGKAFF.

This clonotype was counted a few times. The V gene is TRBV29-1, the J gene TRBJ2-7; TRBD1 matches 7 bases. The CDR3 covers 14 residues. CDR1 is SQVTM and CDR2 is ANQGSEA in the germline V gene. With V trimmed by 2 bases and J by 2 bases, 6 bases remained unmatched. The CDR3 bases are TGCAGCGTTGAAAAACCCGGGACAGCCTACGAGCAGTACTTC. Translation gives CSVEKPGTAYEQYF.

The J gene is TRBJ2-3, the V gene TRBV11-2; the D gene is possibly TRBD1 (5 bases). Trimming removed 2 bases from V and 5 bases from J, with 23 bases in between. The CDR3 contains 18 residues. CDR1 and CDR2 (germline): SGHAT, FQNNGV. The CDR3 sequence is CASSLYSQTASFGDTQYF. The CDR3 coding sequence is TGTGCCAGCAGCTTATATAGCCAGACAGCGAGTTTTGGAGATACGCAGTATTTT.

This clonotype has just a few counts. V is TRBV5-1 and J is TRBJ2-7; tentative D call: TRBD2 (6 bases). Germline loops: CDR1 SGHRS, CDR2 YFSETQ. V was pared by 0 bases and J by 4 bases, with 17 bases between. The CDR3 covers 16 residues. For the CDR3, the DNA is TGCGCCAGCAGCTTGGCGGTCGGTCGGGGGATTTACGAGCAGTACTTC. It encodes CASSLAVGRGIYEQYF.

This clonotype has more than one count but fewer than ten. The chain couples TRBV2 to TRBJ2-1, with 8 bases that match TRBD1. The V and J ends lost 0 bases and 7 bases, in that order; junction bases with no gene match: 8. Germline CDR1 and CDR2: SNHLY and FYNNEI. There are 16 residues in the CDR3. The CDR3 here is CASSEAGQGARNEQFF. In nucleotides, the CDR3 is TGTGCCAGCAGTGAAGCGGGGCAGGGGGCGCGGAATGAGCAGTTCTTC.